One and the same sample provided the 14 T cell receptor beta chains below, sequenced in a study of T cells in Graves' hyperthyroidism and ophthalmopathy. TCR beta CDR3 regions were amplified from RNA transcripts. When the TCR CDR3 underwent first-round RT-PCR, the HTBI primer set was used. MiXCR was run by TCRdb on the multiplex PCR reads, yielding one entry per CDR3 protein. The table shows 250,000 to 300,000 distinct CDR3 sequences, with less than 20% occurring only once. Sequencing used blood. The receptors here all came from a man aged 45-65 years with Graves' ophthalmopathy.

This chain joins TRBV7-2 and TRBJ2-5; maybe TRBD2 (6 bases). The germline V gene encodes CDR1 SGHTA and CDR2 FQGNSA. V lost 5 bases and J 4 bases, leaving 14 bases between the germline ends. The CDR3 loop spans 14 amino acids. CDR3 sequence (DNA): TGTGCCAGCAGCCCCCGGCGAGCGGGAGAGACCCAGTACTTC. Amino acids: CASSPRRAGETQYF.

The rearrangement uses TRBV2 and TRBJ2-2; 8 nucleotides match TRBD2. The CDR3 has 15 residues. CDR1 and CDR2 from the germline V gene are SNHLY and FYNNEI. V was pared by 6 bases and J by 1 base, with 4 bases of the junction left unmatched. CDR3 residues: CASRALAENTGELFF. The CDR3 region has the DNA TGTGCCAGCAGGGCACTAGCGGAGAACACCGGGGAGCTGTTTTTT.

This chain links TRBV28 with TRBJ1-4, with D unclear. CDR1 and CDR2 (germline): MDHEN, SYDVKM. Between the trimmed V and J ends, which lost 6 bases and 0 bases, there was a span of 8 bases. There are 14 residues in the CDR3. CDR3 amino acids: CASSTHSTNEKLFF. The CDR3 DNA sequence: TGTGCCAGCAGCACGCATTCAACTAATGAAAAACTGTTTTTT.

The sample holds a few counts of this clonotype. This chain links TRBV12-3 or TRBV12-4 with TRBJ2-1, with 11 bases aligning to TRBD2. The CDR3 sequence is 15 residues long. The V and J ends lost 3 bases and 7 bases, in that order; junction bases with no gene match: 5. This CDR3 is CASSFQLAGENEQFF. In DNA form, the CDR3 reads TGTGCCAGCAGTTTCCAACTAGCGGGAGAGAATGAGCAGTTCTTC.

To note about this clonotype: A junction boundary mismatches the germline segment, possibly from a read error. This sequence joins TRBV7-7 and TRBJ2-1; TRBD2 agrees at 8 bases. Germline-derived CDR1 and CDR2 are SSHAT and FNYEAQ (reference sequence). This CDR3 contains 16 residues. Here the CDR3 reads CASSLRGTSDLDEQFF. CDR3 nucleotides: TGTGCTAGCAGCTTACGAGGGACTAGTGACCTCGATGAGCAGTTCTTC.

V is TRBV20-1 and J is TRBJ1-1, with TRBD1 matching 7 bases. The V segment lost 7 bases and the J segment 4 bases; nucleotides outside the gene matches: 9. In germline, CDR1 is DFQATT, CDR2 SNEGSKA (reference sequence). The CDR3 contains 13 residues. Here the CDR3 reads CSGQGGESTEAFF. The DNA of the CDR3 is TGCAGTGGGCAGGGGGGAGAGAGCACTGAAGCTTTCTTT.

This clonotype came up many times. The V and J genes are TRBV11-2 and TRBJ2-7; 13 nucleotides match TRBD2. Germline CDR1 reads SGHAT; CDR2 reads FQNNGV. The trim removed 3 bases at V and 2 bases at J, leaving 7 bases unmatched. The CDR3 extends over 17 amino acids. CDR3 in DNA: TGTGCCAGCAGCTTCAAACCGGGACTAGCGGGACCCTACGAGCAGTACTTC. It is translated as CASSFKPGLAGPYEQYF. Looking up the rest from reference TRBV11-2 and TRBJ2-7 gives the full variable domain: EAGVAQSPRYKIIEKRQSVAFWCNPISGHATLYWYQQILGQGPKLLIQFQNNGVVDDSQLPKDRFSAERLKGVDSTLKIQPAKLEDSAVYLCASSFKPGLAGPYEQYFGPGTRLTVT.

This clonotype turned up a few times. The chain uses TRBV6-2 or TRBV6-3 and TRBJ2-7; maybe TRBD2 (6 bases). This CDR3 has 15 amino acids. With 7 bases removed from V and 6 bases from J, the gap between germline ends came to 22 bases. The V gene's germline CDR1 is MNHEY and CDR2 SVGEGT. CDR3 coding DNA: TGTGCCAGCACCACGCGACTAGTGGTTCCTCTCGAGCAGTACTTC. Protein product: CASTTRLVVPLEQYF.

This clonotype was counted ten times or more. The CDR3 spells CASSFPGEQYF. The CDR3, as DNA: TGTGCCAGCAGTTTCCCCGGGGAGCAGTACTTC. V usage is TRBV28 and J usage is TRBJ2-7; no firm D call. CDR1 is MDHEN and CDR2 is SYDVKM in the germline V gene. V shed 3 bases and J shed 7 bases, with 7 bases lying between them. The CDR3 covers 11 residues.

The chain uses TRBV6-4 and TRBJ2-3; D remains ambiguous. The germline CDR1 and CDR2 sequences are MRHNA and SNTAGT. Trimming left V 3 bases short and J 1 base short, with 11 bases between. The CDR3 totals 15 residues. The CDR3: CASSETDGGTDTQYF. As DNA, the CDR3 is TGTGCCAGCAGTGAAACCGACGGAGGCACAGATACGCAGTATTTT.

This chain joins TRBV10-3 and TRBJ1-5, with 7 bases matching TRBD1. The CDR3 is made up of 15 amino acids. After removal of 8 bases from V and 0 bases from J, the junction contained 7 bases not matched to a gene. Per the germline V gene, CDR1 is ENHRY and CDR2 is SYGVKD. CDR3 nucleotide sequence: TGTGCCATCGGAGACAGGGATGATAGCAATCAGCCCCAGCATTTT. Protein: CAIGDRDDSNQPQHF.

There are many counts of this clonotype. This chain connects TRBV20-1 to TRBJ1-3; 8 bases are a match to TRBD1. J was trimmed by 4 bases and V by 3 bases; bases with no gene match: 2. This CDR3 has 13 amino acids. CDR1 DFQATT and CDR2 SNEGSKA come from the germline V gene (reference sequence). The CDR3 protein is CSARGTGGNTIYF. CDR3 nucleotide sequence: TGCAGTGCTAGGGGGACAGGAGGAAACACCATATATTTT.

Many counts were recorded for this clonotype. V usage is TRBV2 and J usage is TRBJ2-3; D might be TRBD1 or TRBD2, each matching 5 bases. The germline V gene has CDR1 SNHLY and CDR2 FYNNEI. The CDR3 loop spans 14 amino acids. V dropped 7 bases and J dropped 6 bases, with 17 bases sitting between them. CDR3 bases: TGTGCCAGCACGGCGACGGGGCACACGGATACGCAGTATTTT. This encodes CASTATGHTDTQYF.

As regards this clonotype: One base away lies a much larger clone, so this may be a sequencing read error. The rearrangement uses TRBV30 and TRBJ2-7, with 8 bases fitting TRBD1. The CDR3 is made up of 11 amino acids. From germline, CDR1 is GTSNPN and CDR2 SVGIG (reference sequence). Trimming took 8 bases from V and 6 from J; bases not matched to a gene: 6. This CDR3 reads CAGNRGVEQYF. CDR3 DNA: TGTGCCGGGAACAGGGGGGTCGAGCAGTACTTC. Full variable domain (remainder filled in from reference TRBV30 and TRBJ2-7): SQTIHQWPATLVQPVGSPLSLECTVEGTSNPNLYWYRQAAGRGLQLLFYSVGIGQISSEVPQNLSASRPQDRQFILSSKKLLLSDSGFYLCAGNRGVEQYFGPGTRLTVT.